The rows below give T cell receptor beta chains drawn from one sample of a study of PD-1 blockade in classical Hodgkin lymphoma. TCRdb's table, derived via immunoSEQ multiplex PCR, lists solely in-frame clones and lacks some. In the table there are approximately 47,000 clones, approximately 91% of which are singletons. The sample comprised peripheral blood mononuclear cells (PBMCs). The source of these receptors is a human donor with classical Hodgkin lymphoma. Both conserved end residues are trimmed from each CDR3.

cdr3_aa | v_call
ASRILAGVFGELF | TRBV7-9
SVGDRGVSYEQY | TRBV29-1
ASSLSGQQNTEAF | TRBV28
ASSGERDYGYT | TRBV21-1
ASSLDPGLAKETQY | TRBV7-8
ASSESRGETEAF | TRBV10-2
SVHGEMNTEAF | TRBV29-1
ASSPLGSSYNEQF | TRBV5-4
ASSLRDPDTQY | TRBV28
ASSGLNAYNEQF | TRBV6-1
ASSLPVSNQPQH | TRBV6-6
ASSSTGGILNT | TRBV2
ASGRASSAYNEQF | TRBV6-1
ATSWRPNEKLF | TRBV15
ASSSSRQGDTEAF | TRBV11-3
ASSSGTADNQPQH | TRBV7-9
ASSELGTGFRQPQH | TRBV2
ASSPIYSNQPQH | TRBV18
ASSMLGSGANVLT | TRBV19
ASSLAQSGKETQY | TRBV7-9
SVETGSVRSYNEQF | TRBV29-1
ASSPGGAGGRTEAF | TRBV7-9
ASSVSGVREQY | TRBV9